The 5 T cell receptor beta chains below come from one sample, sequenced in a study of neurological immune-mediated disorders. MiXCR, run by TCRdb on the 5' RACE reads, gives a single entry per CDR3 protein. The sample has some 48,000 distinct CDR3 sequences; 20% to 25% are singletons. Time point denoted: technical triplicate 3. The sequencing input was PBMCs. The receptor source for this set is a man aged 55 to 70 with HTLV-1-associated myelopathy (HAM/TSP).

This clonotype has ten or more counts. The gene calls are TRBV20-1 and TRBJ2-1, with D possibly being TRBD2 (5 bases). The germline V gene encodes CDR1 DFQATT and CDR2 SNEGSKA (reference sequence). Trimming shortened V by 2 bases and J by 9 bases, and 20 bases separated the two germline ends. CDR3 length: 15 amino acids. The CDR3 DNA reads TGCAGTGCTAGACCAGCATCTAAGGGCCGGGGTGAGCAGTTCTTC. Protein product: CSARPASKGRGEQFF.

About this clonotype: Since a much larger clone is just one base distant, this may be a read error. The CDR3 DNA reads TGTACCAGCTCACCAAGCGTTGGAACAGGGAGGACTGAAGCTTTCTTT. It is translated as CTSSPSVGTGRTEAFF. The gene calls are TRBV18 and TRBJ1-1; perhaps TRBD1 as D (6 bases). In germline, CDR1 is KGHSH, CDR2 LQKENI. This CDR3 is 16 amino acids long.

This sequence joins TRBV10-3 and TRBJ2-5; 7 bases match TRBD2. This CDR3 spans 14 amino acids. Trimming removed 6 bases from V and 2 bases from J; junction bases left unmatched: 6. Germline V gene data show CDR1 as ENHRY and CDR2 as SYGVKD. The CDR3 sequence is CAIRSSGDQETQYF. The CDR3 DNA follows: TGTGCCATCAGGTCCAGCGGGGATCAAGAGACCCAGTACTTC.

This clonotype was detected many times. V is TRBV7-9 and J is TRBJ1-2, with 11 positions matching TRBD1. There are 15 residues in the CDR3. Germline trimming cut 5 bases from V and 7 bases from J; bases unmatched to any gene: 9. Germline V CDR1 and CDR2: SEHNR, FQNEAQ (reference sequence). In DNA form, the CDR3 reads TGTGCCAGCAGCCCACGGGGACAGGGGGGACTTGGCTACACCTTC. It codes for CASSPRGQGGLGYTF.

Points on this clonotype: Compared with germline, one end of the junction differs, possibly owing to a read error. This chain connects TRBV7-9 to TRBJ2-5; D remains ambiguous. The CDR3 runs to 16 residues. CDR1 is SEHNR, CDR2 FQNEAQ, per germline (reference sequence). The CDR3 DNA is TGTTCCAGCAGCCTCGGGCCGTGGTGCAACCAAGAGACCCAGTACTTC. This gives the protein CSSSLGPWCNQETQYF.